The clone carrying this T cell receptor (beta chain) was counted ten times or more. The data derive from a study of blood T cells in healthy people across ages. For the second PCR, which ran for about 6 to 11 cycles, a sample-barcoded 5' primer and a J-beta primer mix were used. TCRdb recomputed calls from the 5' RACE reads with MiXCR, one row per CDR3 protein. Of 800,000 or so distinct CDR3 sequences in the sample, about 46% were seen once. From germline, CDR1 is SGHRS and CDR2 YFSETQ. The V gene lost 0 bases and the J gene lost 4 bases, with 8 bases spanning the gap. The length of the CDR3 is 14 residues.

The sequence was collected from a man older than 75 in good health. This chain uses TRBV5-1 with TRBJ2-4; D perhaps matches TRBD1 (5 bases). Source material: blood. The CDR3 is CASSLGGPKNIQYF. The CDR3 region has the DNA TGCGCCAGCAGCTTGGGGGGCCCAAAAAACATTCAGTACTTC.